A single sample gave rise to the 28 T cell receptor beta chains below, sequenced in a study of T cells after yellow fever vaccination. From the 5' RACE reads, TCRdb called clonotypes with MiXCR, one entry per CDR3 protein. The sample carries 160,000 or so distinct CDR3 sequences, almost 7% recorded once. Here the sequenced sample was CD4+ T cells sorted from PBMCs, taken about 5 days after the first yellow fever vaccination. Receptors were obtained from a man between 18 and 29 years old who received the YFV17D yellow fever vaccine.

CDR3 in DNA: TGCAGTGCTGGGACAGGGGCCCACGAGCAGTACTTC. This encodes CSAGTGAHEQYF. The chain is built from TRBV20-1 and TRBJ2-7, with TRBD1 matching 10 bases. The CDR3 has 12 residues. With 5 bases clipped from V and 5 bases from J, the junction kept 3 bases outside the gene matches. The germline CDR1 and CDR2 sequences are DFQATT and SNEGSKA (reference sequence).

This CDR3 is CASSRYRGRPNTGELFF. As DNA, the CDR3 is TGTGCCAGCAGCAGATACAGGGGGCGTCCGAACACCGGGGAGCTGTTTTTT. The rearrangement uses TRBV7-9 and TRBJ2-2, with 9 bases fitting TRBD1. The CDR3 has 17 residues. With 5 bases clipped from V and 0 bases from J, the junction kept 7 bases outside the gene matches. In germline, CDR1 is SEHNR, CDR2 FQNEAQ (reference sequence).

This rearrangement joins TRBV24-1 to TRBJ2-1, with TRBD2 identical over 13 bases. Unmatched junction bases numbered 8, after V lost 6 bases and J lost 10 bases. Germline-derived CDR1 and CDR2 are KGHDR and SFDVKD. CDR3 length equals 15 residues. The CDR3, as DNA: TGTGCCACCAGTACCACTAGCGGGGGGGCCGGGGAGCAGTTCTTC. Translation gives CATSTTSGGAGEQFF.

As for this clonotype: A clone one base away is much larger, so this may be a read error. The chain links TRBV7-3 to TRBJ2-1; perhaps TRBD2 as D (6 bases). Looked up from germline, CDR1 is SGHTA and CDR2 is FQGTGA. The CDR3 runs 14 residues. V dropped 3 bases and J dropped 8 bases, with 14 bases sitting between them. The CDR3 DNA sequence: TGTGCCAGCAGCTTTGGGGGGAACAACCATGAGCAGTTCTTC. This sequence encodes CASSFGGNNHEQFF.

The chain has TRBV6-2 or TRBV6-3 and TRBJ2-3; D is perhaps TRBD1 (6 bases). In germline, CDR1 is MNHEY, CDR2 SVGEGT. Trimming removed 10 bases from V and 2 bases from J, with 16 bases in between. The CDR3 consists of 14 residues. The CDR3, as DNA: TGTGCCACCCAGGGACACCAGTTCACAGATACGCAGTATTTT. As protein: CATQGHQFTDTQYF.

CDR3 protein: CASSPGQGQQYV. CDR3 bases: TGTGCCAGCTCTCCCGGACAGGGGCAGCAGTACGTC. The V call is TRBV18, the J call TRBJ2-7, with 9 bases matching TRBD1. The germline gives CDR1 KGHSH, CDR2 LQKENI. Unmatched junction bases numbered 5, after V lost 6 bases and J lost 8 bases. The CDR3 extends over 12 amino acids.

This clonotype occurred many times. The rearrangement links TRBV5-1 to TRBJ2-3; 7 nucleotides agree with TRBD2. The CDR3 runs to 16 residues. Germline lookup yields CDR1 SGHRS and CDR2 YFSETQ. Trimming cost V 4 bases and J 3 bases; bases outside gene matches: 11. CDR3 loop: CASSRASGVSTDTQYF. The DNA for the CDR3 is TGCGCCAGCAGCCGCGCTAGCGGAGTTTCTACAGATACGCAGTATTTT.

This clonotype was observed many times. J is TRBJ1-1 and V is TRBV30; TRBD1 agrees at 8 bases. The CDR3 contains 16 residues. CDR1 GTSNPN and CDR2 SVGIG come from the germline V gene (reference sequence). With V trimmed by 5 bases and J by 6 bases, 17 bases remained unmatched. The CDR3 coding sequence is TGTGCCTGGGCCAAAGGACAGGGCTGGCGGGGACCTGAAGCTTTCTTT. This gives the protein CAWAKGQGWRGPEAFF.

In its sample, this clonotype was seen many times. This CDR3 is CASSPVSGGRDTQYF. The CDR3 bases are TGTGCCAGCAGCCCTGTCTCGGGGGGGCGGGATACGCAGTATTTT. This chain links TRBV5-5 with TRBJ2-3, with 8 nucleotides matching TRBD2. Per germline, CDR1 SGHKS and CDR2 YYEKEE (reference sequence). The ends lost 4 bases at V and 6 bases at J; junction bases unmatched: 10. The length of the CDR3 is 15 residues.

The J gene is TRBJ1-2, the V gene TRBV14; a possible D gene is TRBD1 (5 bases). V lost 5 bases, J lost 7 bases, and 14 bases lay in between. The CDR3 runs 13 residues. CDR1 and CDR2 from the germline V gene are SGHDN and FVKESK. In DNA form, the CDR3 reads TGTGCCAGCAGCTTCGGGGGATCGGGTGGCTACACCTTC. Its translation is CASSFGGSGGYTF.

In regard to this clonotype: The germline gene is not matched at one end of the junction; a read error may be the cause. The V and J genes are TRBV10-3 and TRBJ2-5; the match to TRBD1 covers 8 bases. The CDR3 covers 14 residues. In germline, CDR1 is ENHRY, CDR2 SYGVKD. CDR3: CAFSGIQGGETQYF. The CDR3 coding sequence is TGTGCCTTCAGTGGCATACAGGGGGGAGAGACCCAGTACTTC.

The rearrangement uses TRBV5-6 and TRBJ1-1, with D tentatively TRBD1 (5 bases). CDR3 length equals 16 residues. Germline CDR1 and CDR2: SGHDT and YYEEEE. Deletions cut 0 bases from V and 0 bases from J, with 12 bases between. The DNA of the CDR3 is TGTGCCAGCAGCTTGGGGCAGGGCAGTCTGAACACTGAAGCTTTCTTT. This sequence encodes CASSLGQGSLNTEAFF.

Turning to this clonotype: A much larger clone is a single base away; this may be a read error. This chain connects TRBV12-1 to TRBJ2-7; the listed D gene, TRBD1, was not tested against the DNA. TRBV12-1 is a recognized pseudogene. There are 13 residues in the CDR3. CDR3 DNA: TGTGCCAGCAGCACCGGGCGGTCCTACGAGCAGTACGTC. This encodes CASSTGRSYEQYV.

This clonotype has just a few counts. The rearrangement uses TRBV20-1 and TRBJ1-5; D is ambiguous. V was shortened by 2 bases and J by 4 bases, with 24 bases between the two germline ends. This CDR3 spans 18 amino acids. The germline gives CDR1 DFQATT, CDR2 SNEGSKA (reference sequence). As DNA, the CDR3 is TGCAGTGCTAGACCATTAGGCCGGAACTCGGGGATTAATCAGCCCCAGCATTTT. Residues: CSARPLGRNSGINQPQHF.

This clonotype was counted many times. The chain combines TRBV2 with TRBJ2-3, with a tentative D call TRBD1 (5 bases). V lost 5 bases, J lost 1 base, and 13 bases lay in between. CDR1 is SNHLY, CDR2 FYNNEI, per germline. This CDR3 region has 15 residues. DNA for the CDR3: TGTGCCAGCAGTTCACGACAGTGGGGCACAGATACGCAGTATTTT. It specifies CASSSRQWGTDTQYF.

This clonotype was observed many times. The rearrangement links TRBV6-4 to TRBJ1-5, with D uncertain. Germline values: CDR1 MRHNA, CDR2 SNTAGT. V lost 6 bases and J lost 4, with 10 bases in between. The CDR3 consists of 13 residues. The CDR3 DNA reads TGTGCCAGCAGCGAACAGCATAATCAGCCCCAGCATTTT. It specifies CASSEQHNQPQHF.

V usage is TRBV3-1 and J usage is TRBJ1-1; 9 nucleotides line up with TRBD1. This CDR3 region has 15 residues. Germline V CDR1 and CDR2: LGHDT, YNNKEL (reference sequence). V shed 7 bases, J shed 5 bases, and the junction held 11 bases outside the gene matches. The CDR3 region is CASNAGTGPVTEAFF. DNA of the CDR3: TGTGCCAGCAACGCCGGGACAGGGCCCGTAACTGAAGCTTTCTTT. Full variable domain (rest looked up from reference TRBV3-1 and TRBJ1-1): DTAVSQTPKYLVTQMGNDKSIKCEQNLGHDTMYWYKQDSKKFLKIMFSYNNKELIINETVPNRFSPKSPDKAHLNLHINSLELGDSAVYFCASNAGTGPVTEAFFGQGTRLTVV.

V usage is TRBV4-3 and J usage is TRBJ1-6; no clear D gene. The CDR3 loop spans 17 amino acids. The V gene lost 1 base and the J gene lost 9 bases, with 19 bases spanning the gap. CDR1 is LGHNA, CDR2 YSLEER, per germline. CDR3 sequence reads: CASSQGGRELYGSPLHF. As DNA, the CDR3 is TGCGCCAGCAGCCAAGGAGGGAGGGAATTATACGGTTCACCCCTCCACTTT.

This clonotype has a count of ten or more. The CDR3: CAWTPAGYGYTF. CDR3 coding DNA: TGTGCCTGGACCCCGGCCGGGTATGGCTACACCTTC. The chain recombines TRBV30 with TRBJ1-2; D is uncertain. Deletions cut 4 bases from V and 5 bases from J, with 11 bases between. Germline CDR1 and CDR2: GTSNPN and SVGIG (reference sequence). The CDR3 contains 12 residues. The variable domain in full, completed from reference TRBV30 and TRBJ1-2, reads SQTIHQWPATLVQPVGSPLSLECTVEGTSNPNLYWYRQAAGRGLQLLFYSVGIGQISSEVPQNLSASRPQDRQFILSSKKLLLSDSGFYLCAWTPAGYGYTFGSGTRLTVV.

Comment on this clonotype: A read error may be the cause here, since a much bigger clone is one base away. The chain uses TRBV20-1 and TRBJ2-7, with 9 positions matching TRBD1. The CDR3 runs to 17 residues. V lost 4 bases and J lost 5; bases outside the gene matches: 18. Germline V gives CDR1 DFQATT, CDR2 SNEGSKA (reference sequence). The CDR3 DNA reads as TGCAGTGCTAAGAGGTCGTCCGGGACAGGGCGCTTGAACGAGCAGTACGTC. It is translated as CSAKRSSGTGRLNEQYV.

The table lists this clonotype with a few counts. The V gene is TRBV6-1, the J gene TRBJ1-6, with TRBD1 as a possible D gene (5 bases). Trimming took off 7 bases at V and 9 bases at J, with 19 bases between the two ends. The CDR3 is 15 residues long. Germline V gene lookup returns CDR1 MNHNS and CDR2 SASEGT. In DNA form, the CDR3 reads TGTGCCAGCAAACCTGAAGGGGATTCAGGTTCACCCCTCCACTTT. Translated: CASKPEGDSGSPLHF.

This clonotype appeared many times. The CDR3 nucleotides are TGTGCCAGTAGTATCGGGGAGGGATGGTCACCCCTCCACTTT. This codes for CASSIGEGWSPLHF. The V call is TRBV19, the J call TRBJ1-6; D remains unclear. Germline V CDR1 and CDR2: LNHDA, SQIVND (reference sequence). CDR3 size: 14 residues. V was clipped by 3 bases and J by 10 bases, with 13 bases between them.

The table lists this clonotype with a few counts. This sequence joins TRBV5-1 and TRBJ1-1, with D unresolved. The V gene's germline CDR1 is SGHRS and CDR2 YFSETQ. V lost 2 bases and J 6 bases, leaving 14 bases between the germline ends. This CDR3 region has 14 residues. This CDR3 reads CASSFGWELAEAFF. CDR3 DNA sequence: TGCGCCAGCAGCTTTGGCTGGGAATTGGCTGAAGCTTTCTTT.

The sample holds many counts of this clonotype. The chain is built from TRBV29-1 and TRBJ1-1; 8 nucleotides align to TRBD1. The CDR3 extends over 14 amino acids. Germline values: CDR1 SQVTM, CDR2 ANQGSEA. The V gene end was trimmed by 4 bases and the J gene end by 3 bases; junction bases not matched to a gene: 7. The CDR3 DNA reads as TGCAGCGTTGCCCAGGGGGCTAGGGACACTGAAGCTTTCTTT. Translated: CSVAQGARDTEAFF.

At least ten counts were recorded for this clonotype. The chain joins TRBV6-5 to TRBJ2-5; TRBD1 or TRBD2 may be the D gene (6 bases each). The V end was cut by 2 bases, the J end by 3 bases, with 13 bases between. The CDR3 loop spans 15 amino acids. The germline CDR1 and CDR2 sequences are MNHEY and SVGAGI. For the CDR3, the DNA is TGTGCCAGCAGTTACCCAAGGGGGGTAGAAGAGACCCAGTACTTC. Translation gives CASSYPRGVEETQYF.

The chain has TRBV4-2 and TRBJ2-2, with a weak D call TRBD1 (5 bases). The CDR3 loop spans 16 amino acids. Germline CDR1 is LGHNA and CDR2 is YNFKEQ. V was clipped by 4 bases and J by 4 bases, with 16 bases between them. CDR3 nucleotide sequence: TGTGCCAGCAGCCGCCTCCCTCAGGGTTCCACCGGGGAGCTGTTTTTT. Protein: CASSRLPQGSTGELFF.

The table lists this clonotype with many counts. The V and J genes are TRBV13 and TRBJ2-7, with 9 nucleotides matching TRBD1. The CDR3 extends over 15 amino acids. CDR1 PRHDT and CDR2 FYEKMQ come from the germline V gene (reference sequence). V lost 5 bases to trimming and J lost 2 bases; unmatched junction nucleotides: 7. CDR3 in amino acids: CASSRGQGGPYEQYF. The CDR3, as DNA: TGTGCCAGCAGCAGGGGACAGGGCGGCCCCTACGAGCAGTACTTC. Variable domain in full (rest from reference TRBV13 and TRBJ2-7): AAGVIQSPRHLIKEKRETATLKCYPIPRHDTVYWYQQGPGQDPQFLISFYEKMQSDKGSIPDRFSAQQFSDYHSELNMSSLELGDSALYFCASSRGQGGPYEQYFGPGTRLTVT.

The DNA of the CDR3 is TGTGCCAGCAGTGATCCCCGGACAGGGACGAATGAGCAGTTCTTC. Protein product: CASSDPRTGTNEQFF. The chain links TRBV25-1 to TRBJ2-1; TRBD1 aligns across 8 bases. CDR3 size: 15 residues. Per germline, CDR1 MGHDK and CDR2 SYGVNS. With V trimmed by 3 bases and J by 7 bases, 8 bases remained unmatched.